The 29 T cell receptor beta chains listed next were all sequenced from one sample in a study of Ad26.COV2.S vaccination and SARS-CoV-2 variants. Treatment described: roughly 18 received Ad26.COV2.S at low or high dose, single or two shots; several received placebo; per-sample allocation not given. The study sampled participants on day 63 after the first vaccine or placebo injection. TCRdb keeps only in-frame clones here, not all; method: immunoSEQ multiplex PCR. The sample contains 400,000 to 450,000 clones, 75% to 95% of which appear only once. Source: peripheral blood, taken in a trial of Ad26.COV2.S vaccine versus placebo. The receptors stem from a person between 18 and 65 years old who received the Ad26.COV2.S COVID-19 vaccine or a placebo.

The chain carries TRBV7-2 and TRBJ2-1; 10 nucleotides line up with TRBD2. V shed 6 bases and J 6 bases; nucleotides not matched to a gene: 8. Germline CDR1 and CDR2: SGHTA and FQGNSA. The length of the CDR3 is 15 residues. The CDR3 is CASSFTSGIPNEQFF. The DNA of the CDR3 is TGTGCCAGCAGTTTTACTAGCGGGATACCCAATGAGCAGTTCTTC. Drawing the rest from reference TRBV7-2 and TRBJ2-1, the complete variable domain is GAGVSQSPSNKVTEKGKDVELRCDPISGHTALYWYRQSLGQGLEFLIYFQGNSAPDKSGLPSDRFSAERTGGSVSTLTIQRTQQEDSAVYLCASSFTSGIPNEQFFGPGTRLTVL.

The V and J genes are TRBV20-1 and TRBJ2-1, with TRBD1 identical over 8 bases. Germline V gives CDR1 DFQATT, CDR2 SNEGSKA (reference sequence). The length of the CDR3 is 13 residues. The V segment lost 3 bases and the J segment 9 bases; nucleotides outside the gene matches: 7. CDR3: CSASHGQGGEQFF. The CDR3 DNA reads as TGCAGTGCTAGTCACGGACAGGGTGGTGAGCAGTTCTTC.

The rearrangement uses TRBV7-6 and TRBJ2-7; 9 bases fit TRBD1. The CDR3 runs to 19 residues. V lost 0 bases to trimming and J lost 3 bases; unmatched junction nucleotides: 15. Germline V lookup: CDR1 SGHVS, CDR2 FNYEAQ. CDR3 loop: CASSLAFGGRTGAHYEQYF. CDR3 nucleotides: TGTGCCAGCAGCTTAGCTTTTGGGGGGCGGACAGGGGCCCACTACGAGCAGTACTTC.

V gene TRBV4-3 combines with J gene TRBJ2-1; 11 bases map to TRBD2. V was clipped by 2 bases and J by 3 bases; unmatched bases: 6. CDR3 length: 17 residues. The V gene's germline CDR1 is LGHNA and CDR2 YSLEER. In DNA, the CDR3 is TGCGCCAGCAGCCAAAACGCGGGACTAGCGGTCTACAATGAGCAGTTCTTC. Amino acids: CASSQNAGLAVYNEQFF.

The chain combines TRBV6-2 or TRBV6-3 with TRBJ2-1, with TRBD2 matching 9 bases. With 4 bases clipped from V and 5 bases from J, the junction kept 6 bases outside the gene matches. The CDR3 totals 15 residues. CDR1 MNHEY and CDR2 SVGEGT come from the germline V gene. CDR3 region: CASSSLPSGNNEQFF. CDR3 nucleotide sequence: TGTGCCAGCAGTTCACTCCCTAGCGGGAACAATGAGCAGTTCTTC.

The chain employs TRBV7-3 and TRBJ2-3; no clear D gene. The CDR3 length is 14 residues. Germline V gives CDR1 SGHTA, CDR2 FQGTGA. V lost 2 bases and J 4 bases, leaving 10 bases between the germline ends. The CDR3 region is CASSLSPSADTQYF. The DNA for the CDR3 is TGTGCCAGCAGCTTATCCCCTTCCGCAGATACGCAGTATTTT. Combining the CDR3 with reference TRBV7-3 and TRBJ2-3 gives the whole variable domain GAGVSQTPSNKVTEKGKYVELRCDPISGHTALYWYRQSLGQGPEFLIYFQGTGAADDSGLPNDRFFAVRPEGSVSTLKIQRTERGDSAVYLCASSLSPSADTQYFGPGTRLTVL.

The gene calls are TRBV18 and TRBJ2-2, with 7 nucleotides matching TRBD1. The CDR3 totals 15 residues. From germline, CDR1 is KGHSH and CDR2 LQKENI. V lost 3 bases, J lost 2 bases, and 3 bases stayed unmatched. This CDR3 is CASSPRDRNTGELFF. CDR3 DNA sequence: TGTGCCAGCTCACCGAGGGACAGAAACACCGGGGAGCTGTTTTTT.

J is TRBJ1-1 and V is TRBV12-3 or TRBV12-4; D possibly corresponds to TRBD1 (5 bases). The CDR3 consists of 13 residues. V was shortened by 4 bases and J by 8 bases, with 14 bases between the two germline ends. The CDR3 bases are TGTGCCAGCAGTTCGGACACCTACATAGAAGCTTTCTTT. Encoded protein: CASSSDTYIEAFF.

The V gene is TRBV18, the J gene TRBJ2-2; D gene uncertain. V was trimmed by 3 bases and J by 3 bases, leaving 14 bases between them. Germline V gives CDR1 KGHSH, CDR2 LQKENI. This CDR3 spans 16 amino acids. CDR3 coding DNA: TGTGCCAGCTCACCCGAAGCTCCTTCTTACACCGGGGAGCTGTTTTTT. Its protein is CASSPEAPSYTGELFF.

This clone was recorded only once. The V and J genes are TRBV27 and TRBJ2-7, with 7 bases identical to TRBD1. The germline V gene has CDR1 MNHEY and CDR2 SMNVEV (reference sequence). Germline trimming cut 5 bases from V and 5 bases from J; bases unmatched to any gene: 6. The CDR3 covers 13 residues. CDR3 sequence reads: CASSVRTGNEQYF. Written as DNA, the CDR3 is TGTGCCAGCAGTGTAAGGACAGGAAACGAGCAGTACTTC.

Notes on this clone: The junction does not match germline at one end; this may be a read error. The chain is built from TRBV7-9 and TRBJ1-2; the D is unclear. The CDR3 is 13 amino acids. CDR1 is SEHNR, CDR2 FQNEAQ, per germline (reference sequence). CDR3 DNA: TGTGCCAGCATCCCACCGCCATTCGGACGTGCTATCTTC. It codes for CASIPPPFGRAIF.

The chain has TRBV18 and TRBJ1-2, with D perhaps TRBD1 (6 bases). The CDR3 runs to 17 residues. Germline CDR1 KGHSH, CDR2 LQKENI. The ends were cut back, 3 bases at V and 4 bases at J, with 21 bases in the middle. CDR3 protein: CASSPYVTGPIGYGYTF. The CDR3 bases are TGTGCCAGCTCACCTTACGTGACAGGCCCCATCGGCTATGGCTACACCTTC.

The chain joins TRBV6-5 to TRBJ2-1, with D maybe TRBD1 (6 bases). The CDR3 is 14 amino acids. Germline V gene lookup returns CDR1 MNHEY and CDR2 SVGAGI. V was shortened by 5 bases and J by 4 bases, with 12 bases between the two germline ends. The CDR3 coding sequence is TGTGCCAGCAGTAGGAACAGGGCTTACAATGAGCAGTTCTTC. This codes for CASSRNRAYNEQFF.

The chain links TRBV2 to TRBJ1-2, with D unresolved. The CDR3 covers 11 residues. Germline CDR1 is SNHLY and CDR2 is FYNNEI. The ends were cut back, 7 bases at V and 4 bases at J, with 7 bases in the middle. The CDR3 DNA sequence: TGTGCCAGCACGGACGGCTATGGCTACACCTTC. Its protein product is CASTDGYGYTF.

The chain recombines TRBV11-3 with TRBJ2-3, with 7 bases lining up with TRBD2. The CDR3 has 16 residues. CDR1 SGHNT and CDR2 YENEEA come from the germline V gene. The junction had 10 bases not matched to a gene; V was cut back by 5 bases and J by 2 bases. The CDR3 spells CASSIGLDSDTDTQYF. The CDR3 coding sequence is TGTGCCAGCAGCATCGGACTAGATTCGGACACAGATACGCAGTATTTT.

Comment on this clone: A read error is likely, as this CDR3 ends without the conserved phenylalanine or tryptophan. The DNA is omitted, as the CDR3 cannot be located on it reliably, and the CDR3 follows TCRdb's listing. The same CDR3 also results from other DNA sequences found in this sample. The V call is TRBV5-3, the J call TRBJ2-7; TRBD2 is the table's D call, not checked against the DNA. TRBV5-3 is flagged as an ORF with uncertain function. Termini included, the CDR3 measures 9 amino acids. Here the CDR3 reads CARGGGLSL.

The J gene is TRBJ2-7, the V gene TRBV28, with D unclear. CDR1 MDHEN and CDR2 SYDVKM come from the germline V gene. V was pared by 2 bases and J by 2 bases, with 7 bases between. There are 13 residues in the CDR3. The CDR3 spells CASSLQAPYEQYF. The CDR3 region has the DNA TGTGCCAGCAGTTTACAGGCCCCCTACGAGCAGTACTTC.

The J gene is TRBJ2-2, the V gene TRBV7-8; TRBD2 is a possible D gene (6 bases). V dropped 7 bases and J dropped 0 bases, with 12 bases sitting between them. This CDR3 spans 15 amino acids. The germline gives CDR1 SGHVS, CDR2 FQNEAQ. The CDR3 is CASISGTPNTGELFF. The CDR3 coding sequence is TGTGCCAGCATTTCCGGGACTCCGAACACCGGGGAGCTGTTTTTT.

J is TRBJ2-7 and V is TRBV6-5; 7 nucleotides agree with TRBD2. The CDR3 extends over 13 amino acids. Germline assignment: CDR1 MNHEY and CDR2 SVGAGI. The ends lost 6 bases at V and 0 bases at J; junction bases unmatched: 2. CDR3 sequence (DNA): TGTGCCAGCAGGCCTAGCGGCTCCTACGAGCAGTACTTC. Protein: CASRPSGSYEQYF.

The DNA for the CDR3 is TGTGCCAGCAGCTTAGGGACAGCGATGAACACTGAAGCTTTCTTT. This gives the protein CASSLGTAMNTEAFF. The chain combines TRBV7-2 with TRBJ1-1; the D gene is possibly TRBD1 (6 bases). Germline V gives CDR1 SGHTA, CDR2 FQGNSA. Trimming shortened V by 1 base and J by 0 bases, and 9 bases separated the two germline ends. There are 15 residues in the CDR3.

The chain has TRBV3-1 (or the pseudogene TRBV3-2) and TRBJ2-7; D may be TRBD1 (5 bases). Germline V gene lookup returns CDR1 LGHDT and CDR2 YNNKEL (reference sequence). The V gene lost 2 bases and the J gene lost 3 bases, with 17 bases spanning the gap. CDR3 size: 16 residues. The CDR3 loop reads CASSQWFRLGDYEQYF. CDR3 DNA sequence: TGTGCCAGCAGCCAATGGTTTCGCCTAGGGGACTACGAGCAGTACTTC.

The CDR3 DNA follows: TGTGCCAGCAGCTTGGGGACTAGCGGGAGGTTTCACAATGAGCAGTTCTTC. This sequence encodes CASSLGTSGRFHNEQFF. The chain recombines TRBV7-9 with TRBJ2-1; 15 bases fit TRBD2. The CDR3 runs 17 residues. J lost 5 bases, V lost 3 bases, and 5 bases had no gene match. Germline assignment: CDR1 SEHNR and CDR2 FQNEAQ (reference sequence).

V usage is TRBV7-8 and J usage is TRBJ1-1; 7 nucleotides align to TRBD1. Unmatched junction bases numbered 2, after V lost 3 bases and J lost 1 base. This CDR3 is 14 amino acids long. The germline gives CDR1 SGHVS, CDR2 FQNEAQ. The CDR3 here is CASSFGTANTEAFF. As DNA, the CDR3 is TGTGCCAGCAGCTTTGGGACAGCGAACACTGAAGCTTTCTTT.

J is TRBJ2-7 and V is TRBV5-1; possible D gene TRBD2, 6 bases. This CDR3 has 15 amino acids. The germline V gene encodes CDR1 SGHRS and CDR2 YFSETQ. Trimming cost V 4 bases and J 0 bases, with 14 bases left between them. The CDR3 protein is CASSRFAGSSYEQYF. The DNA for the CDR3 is TGCGCCAGCAGCCGCTTCGCGGGAAGCTCCTACGAGCAGTACTTC.

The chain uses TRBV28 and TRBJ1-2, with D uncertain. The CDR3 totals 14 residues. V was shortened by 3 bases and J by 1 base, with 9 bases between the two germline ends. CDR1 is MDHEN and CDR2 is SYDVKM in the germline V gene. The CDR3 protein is CASSLGSYNYGYTF. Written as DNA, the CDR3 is TGTGCCAGCAGTTTGGGTTCCTATAACTATGGCTACACCTTC.

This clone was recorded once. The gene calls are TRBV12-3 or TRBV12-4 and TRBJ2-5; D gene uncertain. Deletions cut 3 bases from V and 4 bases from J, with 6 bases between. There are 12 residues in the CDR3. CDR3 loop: CASSFRRETQYF. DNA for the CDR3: TGTGCCAGCAGTTTCCGGCGAGAGACCCAGTACTTC.

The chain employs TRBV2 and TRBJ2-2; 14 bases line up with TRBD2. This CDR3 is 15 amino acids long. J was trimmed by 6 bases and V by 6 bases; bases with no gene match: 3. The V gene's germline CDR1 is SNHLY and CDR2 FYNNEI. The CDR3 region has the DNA TGTGCCAGCAGCGGACTAGCGGGAGGTGCCGGGGAGCTGTTTTTT. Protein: CASSGLAGGAGELFF.

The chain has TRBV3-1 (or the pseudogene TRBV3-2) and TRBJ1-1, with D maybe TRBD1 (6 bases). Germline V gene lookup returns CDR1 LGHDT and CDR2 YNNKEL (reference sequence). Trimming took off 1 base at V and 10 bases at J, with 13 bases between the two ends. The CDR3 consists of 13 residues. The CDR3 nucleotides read TGTGCCAGCAGCCAAGGGCTACAGGGTGGAGCTTTCTTT. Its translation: CASSQGLQGGAFF.

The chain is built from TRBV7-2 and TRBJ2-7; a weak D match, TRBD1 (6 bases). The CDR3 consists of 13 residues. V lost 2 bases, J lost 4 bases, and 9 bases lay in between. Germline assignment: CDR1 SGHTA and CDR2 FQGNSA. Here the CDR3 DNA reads TGTGCCAGCAGCTTAAACAGGGCTTACGAGCAGTACTTC. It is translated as CASSLNRAYEQYF. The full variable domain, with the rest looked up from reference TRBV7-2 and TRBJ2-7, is GAGVSQSPSNKVTEKGKDVELRCDPISGHTALYWYRQSLGQGLEFLIYFQGNSAPDKSGLPSDRFSAERTGGSVSTLTIQRTQQEDSAVYLCASSLNRAYEQYFGPGTRLTVT.